A single sample gave rise to the 13 T cell receptor beta chains below, sequenced in a study of blood T cell repertoires in COVID-19. Measured with immunoSEQ multiplex PCR; TCRdb has only the in-frame clones, and not every one. This repertoire shows under 450,000 clones, about 89% found once; its top ten account for under 2%. The sequenced sample was peripheral blood. The receptors were sampled from a woman in her 40s with COVID-19, enrolled during active disease.

V usage is TRBV5-4 and J usage is TRBJ2-1; no reliable D call. The germline CDR1 and CDR2 sequences are SGHNT and YYREEE (reference sequence). Deletions cut 4 bases from V and 8 bases from J, with 13 bases between. The CDR3 consists of 13 residues. In DNA, the CDR3 is TGTGCCAGCAGCCCACGAGGTCTCGATGAGCAGTTCTTC. This sequence encodes CASSPRGLDEQFF.

Comment on this clone: Relative to the germline gene, one junction end is altered; a read error may explain this. V is TRBV7-9 and J is TRBJ1-2; 10 bases map to TRBD1. The CDR3 consists of 14 residues. CDR1 is SEHNR, CDR2 FQNEAQ, per germline (reference sequence). The CDR3 sequence is CASTIGTGVDGHTF. The CDR3 nucleotides are TGTGCCAGCACCATCGGGACAGGGGTGGATGGCCACACCTTC.

This rearrangement joins TRBV7-8 to TRBJ1-1, with TRBD1 matching 7 bases. The CDR3 consists of 15 residues. Trimming took 5 bases from V and 5 from J; bases not matched to a gene: 11. The germline CDR1 and CDR2 sequences are SGHVS and FQNEAQ. CDR3 DNA sequence: TGTGCCAGCAGCCCCGACCAGGGGGTCGGGACTGAAGCTTTCTTT. This gives the protein CASSPDQGVGTEAFF.

This clone was observed a handful of times. This rearrangement joins TRBV7-9 to TRBJ2-2; no definite D call. CDR1 is SEHNR, CDR2 FQNEAQ, per germline (reference sequence). This CDR3 region has 14 residues. V lost 1 base, J lost 2 bases, and 5 bases lay in between. The DNA of the CDR3 is TGTGCCAGCAGCTTAGAATCAAACACCGGGGAGCTGTTTTTT. Protein product: CASSLESNTGELFF.

In this sample, this clone turned up once. This chain connects TRBV5-1 to TRBJ1-6; no clear D. Germline V gene data show CDR1 as SGHRS and CDR2 as YFSETQ. The CDR3 has 18 residues. Trimming removed 0 bases at V and 5 bases at J, with 18 bases between. CDR3 loop: CASSLALQGDFHNSPLHF. The CDR3 DNA follows: TGCGCCAGCAGCTTGGCCTTGCAAGGAGATTTCCATAATTCACCCCTCCACTTT.

This clone was detected only once. The rearrangement joins TRBV5-5 to TRBJ1-2, with TRBD1 matching over 7 bases. The CDR3 runs to 13 residues. The V segment lost 4 bases and the J segment 4 bases; nucleotides outside the gene matches: 4. Germline V gene sequence: CDR1 SGHKS, CDR2 YYEKEE (reference sequence). This CDR3 reads CASSATGAYGYTF. CDR3 coding DNA: TGTGCCAGCAGCGCTACAGGGGCCTATGGCTACACCTTC.

This clone showed up just once. The chain combines TRBV2 with TRBJ1-1; a weak D match, TRBD1 (6 bases). V was shortened by 5 bases and J by 0 bases, with 10 bases between the two germline ends. The CDR3 contains 14 residues. Germline lookup yields CDR1 SNHLY and CDR2 FYNNEI. The CDR3 DNA reads TGTGCCAGCAGTTTTCAGGGGTTGAACACTGAAGCTTTCTTT. This translates into CASSFQGLNTEAFF. The whole variable domain, remainder taken from reference TRBV2 and TRBJ1-1, is EPEVTQTPSHQVTQMGQEVILRCVPISNHLYFYWYRQILGQKVEFLVSFYNNEISEKSEIFDDQFSVERPDGSNFTLKIRSTKLEDSAMYFCASSFQGLNTEAFFGQGTRLTVV.

V is TRBV5-1 and J is TRBJ1-2, with 8 positions matching TRBD1. The CDR3 is 14 amino acids. CDR1 SGHRS and CDR2 YFSETQ come from the germline V gene. Trimming cost V 1 base and J 4 bases; bases outside gene matches: 3. This CDR3 reads CASSLRGQVYGYTF. CDR3 nucleotide sequence: TGCGCCAGCAGCTTGCGGGGACAGGTCTATGGCTACACCTTC.

V gene TRBV10-3 combines with J gene TRBJ2-7, with TRBD1 matching over 7 bases. The CDR3 has 14 amino acids. Germline values: CDR1 ENHRY, CDR2 SYGVKD. The trim removed 8 bases at V and 0 bases at J, leaving 7 bases unmatched. Here the CDR3 DNA reads TGTGCCATCGCCAGGGGGAGAGACTCCTACGAGCAGTACTTC. Translation gives CAIARGRDSYEQYF.

The V and J genes are TRBV5-6 and TRBJ2-5; D call uncertain. This CDR3 comprises 14 residues. The V end lost 4 bases, the J end lost 7 bases, and 17 bases lay between the germline ends. The germline gives CDR1 SGHDT, CDR2 YYEEEE. The CDR3 protein is CASSLRVPTGTQYF. The CDR3 region has the DNA TGTGCCAGCAGCCTTCGCGTCCCGACGGGGACCCAGTACTTC.

The rearrangement links TRBV28 to TRBJ2-5; D remains unclear. V lost 8 bases and J lost 1, with 8 bases in between. Germline V gene lookup returns CDR1 MDHEN and CDR2 SYDVKM. CDR3 size: 12 residues. The CDR3 coding sequence is TGTGCCAGCGAACGAGGCCAAGAGACCCAGTACTTC. This sequence encodes CASERGQETQYF.

A remark on this clone: The sample contains more than one DNA sequence encoding this CDR3. The chain's CDR3 is CASSVGQGANYGYTF. For the CDR3, the DNA is TGTGCCAGCAGCGTAGGGCAGGGGGCTAACTATGGCTACACCTTC. The chain couples TRBV9 to TRBJ1-2, with 7 bases identical to TRBD1. V shed 0 bases, J shed 0 bases, and the junction held 2 bases outside the gene matches. The CDR3 is 15 residues long. The germline V gene encodes CDR1 SGDLS and CDR2 YYNGEE.

This clone was found many times. CDR3 nucleotides: TGTGCCAGCAGTGAGCGTGCAACTAATGAAAAACTGTTTTTT. The encoded protein is CASSERATNEKLFF. V gene TRBV27 combines with J gene TRBJ1-4, with D uncertain. Germline V gene sequence: CDR1 MNHEY, CDR2 SMNVEV (reference sequence). Deletions cut 5 bases from V and 0 bases from J, with 7 bases between. The CDR3 is 14 residues long.